This T cell receptor beta chain was sequenced for a study of PD-1 blockade in mismatch repair-deficient tumors. At the level of the study: All were previously treated, progressing patients with about 11 mismatch repair-deficient cancer types.

The CDR3 contains 17 residues. CDR1 and CDR2 from the germline V gene are LGHNA and YSLEER. The ends were cut back, 0 bases at V and 9 bases at J, with 21 bases in the middle. Profiling relied on immunoSEQ multiplex PCR, and the TCRdb table lists in-frame clones only, not all of them. Of some 97,000 clones in the sample, under 90% were seen once. Study-wide findings and caveats: Tumor-resident clones, often absent from pretreatment blood, expanded after pembrolizumab and then contracted.

Turning to this clone: Its target is not known.

The chain couples TRBV4-3 to TRBJ2-1; D is perhaps TRBD2 (6 bases). The sequence came from an adult with mismatch repair-deficient cancer. The sequences come from peripheral blood, collected approximately 35 weeks after starting pembrolizumab. CDR3 nucleotide sequence: TGCGCCAGCAGCCAAGAGGGAGCTTCATTAGCGGCGGGTGAGCAGTTCTTC. It is translated as CASSQEGASLAAGEQFF.